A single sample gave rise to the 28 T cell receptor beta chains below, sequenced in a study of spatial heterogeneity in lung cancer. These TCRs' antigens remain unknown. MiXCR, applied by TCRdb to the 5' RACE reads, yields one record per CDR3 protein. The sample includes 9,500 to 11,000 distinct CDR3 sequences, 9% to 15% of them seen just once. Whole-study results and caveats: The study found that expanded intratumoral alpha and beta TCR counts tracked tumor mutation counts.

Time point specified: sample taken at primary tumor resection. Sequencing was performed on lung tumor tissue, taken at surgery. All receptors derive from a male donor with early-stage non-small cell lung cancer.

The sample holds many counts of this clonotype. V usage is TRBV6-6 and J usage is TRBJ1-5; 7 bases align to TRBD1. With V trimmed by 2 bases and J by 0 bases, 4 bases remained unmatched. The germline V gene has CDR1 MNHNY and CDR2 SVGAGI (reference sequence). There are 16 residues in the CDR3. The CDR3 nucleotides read TGTGCCAGCAGTTACACGGGACAGAATAGCAATCAGCCCCAGCATTTT. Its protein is CASSYTGQNSNQPQHF.

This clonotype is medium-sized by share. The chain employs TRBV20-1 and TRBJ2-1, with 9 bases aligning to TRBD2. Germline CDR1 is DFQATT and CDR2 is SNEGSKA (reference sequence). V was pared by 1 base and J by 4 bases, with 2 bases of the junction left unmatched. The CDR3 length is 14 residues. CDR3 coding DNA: TGCAGTGCTAGAGCCACTAGCGGGTACAATGAGCAGTTCTTC. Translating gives CSARATSGYNEQFF.

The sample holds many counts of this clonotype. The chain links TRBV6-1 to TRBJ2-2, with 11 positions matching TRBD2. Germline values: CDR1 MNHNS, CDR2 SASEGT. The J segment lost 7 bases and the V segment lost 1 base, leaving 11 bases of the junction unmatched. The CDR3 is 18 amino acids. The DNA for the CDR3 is TGTGCCAGCAGTGAAGAGTTAACTAGCGGGAGTTCCATCGGGGAGCTGTTTTTT. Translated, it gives CASSEELTSGSSIGELFF.

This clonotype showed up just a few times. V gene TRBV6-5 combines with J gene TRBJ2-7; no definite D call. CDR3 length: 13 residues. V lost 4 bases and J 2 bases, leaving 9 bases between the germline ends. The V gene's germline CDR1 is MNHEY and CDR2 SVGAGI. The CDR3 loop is CASSLSNTYEQYF. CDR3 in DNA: TGTGCCAGCAGTTTGTCCAATACCTACGAGCAGTACTTC.

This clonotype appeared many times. CDR3 coding DNA: TGTGCCAGCAGCCAATTAAGGAGACTAGCGGGAGATGATGAGCAGTTCTTC. It is translated as CASSQLRRLAGDDEQFF. The chain joins TRBV3-1 to TRBJ2-1, with 12 bases lining up with TRBD2. Germline values: CDR1 LGHDT, CDR2 YNNKEL (reference sequence). The length of the CDR3 is 17 residues. V lost 2 bases, J lost 8 bases, and 10 bases stayed unmatched.

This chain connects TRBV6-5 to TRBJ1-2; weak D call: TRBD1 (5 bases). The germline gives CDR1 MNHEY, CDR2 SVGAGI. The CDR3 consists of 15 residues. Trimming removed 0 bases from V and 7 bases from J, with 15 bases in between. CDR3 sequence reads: CASSYSRTTSFGYTF. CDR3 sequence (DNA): TGTGCCAGCAGTTACTCGAGGACAACTAGTTTTGGCTACACCTTC.

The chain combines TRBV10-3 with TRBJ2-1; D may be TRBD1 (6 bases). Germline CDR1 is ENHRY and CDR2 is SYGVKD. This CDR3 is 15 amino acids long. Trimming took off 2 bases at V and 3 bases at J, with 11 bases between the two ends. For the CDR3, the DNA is TGTGCCATCAGTGAGGGACAGCCCAACTACAATGAGCAGTTCTTC. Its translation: CAISEGQPNYNEQFF.

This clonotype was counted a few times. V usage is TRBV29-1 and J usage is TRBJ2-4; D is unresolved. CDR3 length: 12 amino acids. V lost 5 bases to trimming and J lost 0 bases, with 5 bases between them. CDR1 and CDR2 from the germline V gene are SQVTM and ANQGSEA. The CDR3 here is CSVYLAKNIQYF. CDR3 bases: TGCAGCGTTTACCTAGCCAAAAACATTCAGTACTTC.

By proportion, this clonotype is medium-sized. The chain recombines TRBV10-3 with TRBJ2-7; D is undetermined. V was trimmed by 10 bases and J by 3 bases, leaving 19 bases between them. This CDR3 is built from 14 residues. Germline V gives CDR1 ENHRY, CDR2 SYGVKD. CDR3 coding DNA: TGTGCCACCAGAACTACCTTGCCGGTCTACGAGCAGTACTTC. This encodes CATRTTLPVYEQYF.

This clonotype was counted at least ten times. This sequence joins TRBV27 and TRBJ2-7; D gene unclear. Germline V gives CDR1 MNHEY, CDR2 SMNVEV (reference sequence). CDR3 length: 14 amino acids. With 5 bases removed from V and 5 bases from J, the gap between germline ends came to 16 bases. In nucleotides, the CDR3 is TGTGCCAGCAGTCGCCTCGAGGCCAGGAACGAGCAGTACTTC. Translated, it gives CASSRLEARNEQYF.

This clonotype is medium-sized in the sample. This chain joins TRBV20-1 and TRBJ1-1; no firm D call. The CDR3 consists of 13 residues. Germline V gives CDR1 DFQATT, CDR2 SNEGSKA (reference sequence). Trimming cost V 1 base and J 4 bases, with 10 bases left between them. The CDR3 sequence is CSARVPGATEAFF. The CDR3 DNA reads TGCAGTGCTAGAGTTCCCGGAGCCACTGAAGCTTTCTTT.

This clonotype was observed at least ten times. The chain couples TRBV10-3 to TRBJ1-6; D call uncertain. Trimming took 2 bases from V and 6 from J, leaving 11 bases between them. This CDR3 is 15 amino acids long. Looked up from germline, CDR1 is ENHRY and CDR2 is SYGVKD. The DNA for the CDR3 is TGTGCCATCAGTGAGACCCGGGCCTCTAATTCACCCCTCCACTTT. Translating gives CAISETRASNSPLHF.

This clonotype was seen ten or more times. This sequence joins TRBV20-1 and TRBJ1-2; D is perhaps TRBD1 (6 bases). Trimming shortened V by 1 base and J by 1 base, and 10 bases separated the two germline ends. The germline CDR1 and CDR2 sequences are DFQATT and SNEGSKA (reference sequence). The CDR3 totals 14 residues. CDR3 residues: CSARGQAFNYGYTF. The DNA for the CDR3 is TGCAGTGCTAGAGGACAGGCATTTAACTATGGCTACACCTTC.

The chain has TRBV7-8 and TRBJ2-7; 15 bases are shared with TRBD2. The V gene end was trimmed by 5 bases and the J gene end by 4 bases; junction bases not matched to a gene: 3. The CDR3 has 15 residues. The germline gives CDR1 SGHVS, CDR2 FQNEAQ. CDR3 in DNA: TGTGCCAGCAGCCGAGGGACTAGCGGGAGGTACGAGCAGTACGTC. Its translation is CASSRGTSGRYEQYV.

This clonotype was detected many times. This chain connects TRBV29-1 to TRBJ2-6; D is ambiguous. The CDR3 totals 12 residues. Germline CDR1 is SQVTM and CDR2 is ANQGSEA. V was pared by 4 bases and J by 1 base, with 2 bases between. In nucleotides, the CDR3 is TGCAGCGTTGGGTCTGGGGCCAACGTCCTGACTTTC. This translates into CSVGSGANVLTF.

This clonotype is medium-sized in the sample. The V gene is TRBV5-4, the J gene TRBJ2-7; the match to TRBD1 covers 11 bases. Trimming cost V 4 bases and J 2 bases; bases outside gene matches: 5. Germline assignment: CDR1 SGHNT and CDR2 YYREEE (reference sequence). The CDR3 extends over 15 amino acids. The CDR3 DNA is TGTGCCAGCAGCCCGCCGGGACAGGGGGCCTACGAGCAGTACTTC. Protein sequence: CASSPPGQGAYEQYF.

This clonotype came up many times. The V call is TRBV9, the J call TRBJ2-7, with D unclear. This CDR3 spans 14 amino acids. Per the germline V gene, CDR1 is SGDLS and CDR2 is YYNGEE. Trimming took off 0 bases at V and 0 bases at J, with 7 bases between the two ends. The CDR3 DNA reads TGTGCCAGCAGCGTAGATCACAGCTCCTACGAGCAGTACTTC. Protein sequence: CASSVDHSSYEQYF.

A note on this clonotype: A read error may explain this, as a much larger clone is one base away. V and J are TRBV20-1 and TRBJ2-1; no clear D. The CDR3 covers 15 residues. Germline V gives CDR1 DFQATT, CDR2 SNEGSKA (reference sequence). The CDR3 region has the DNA TGCAGTGCTTACCTCGGAAGGGAAAAGTACAATGAGCACTTCTTC. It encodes CSAYLGREKYNEHFF.

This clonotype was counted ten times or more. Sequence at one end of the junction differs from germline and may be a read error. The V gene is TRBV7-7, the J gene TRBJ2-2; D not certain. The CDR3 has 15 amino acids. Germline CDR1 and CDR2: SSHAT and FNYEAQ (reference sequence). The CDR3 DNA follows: TGTGCTAGCAGCTTGGGCAGTTCGAACACCGGGGAGCTGTTTTTT. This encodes CASSLGSSNTGELFF. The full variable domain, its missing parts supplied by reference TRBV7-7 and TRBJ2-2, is GAGVSQSPRYKVTKRGQDVTLRCDPISSHATLYWYQQALGQGPEFLTYFNYEAQPDKSGLPSDRFSAERPEGSISTLTIQRTEQRDSAMYRCASSLGSSNTGELFFGEGSRLTVL.

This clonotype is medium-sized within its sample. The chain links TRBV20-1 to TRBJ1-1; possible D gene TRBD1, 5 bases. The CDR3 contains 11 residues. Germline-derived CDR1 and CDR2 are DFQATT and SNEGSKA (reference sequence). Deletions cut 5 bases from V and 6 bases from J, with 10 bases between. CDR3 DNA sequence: TGCAGTGCTTATCAAGGGGCTGAAGCTTTCTTT. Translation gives CSAYQGAEAFF.

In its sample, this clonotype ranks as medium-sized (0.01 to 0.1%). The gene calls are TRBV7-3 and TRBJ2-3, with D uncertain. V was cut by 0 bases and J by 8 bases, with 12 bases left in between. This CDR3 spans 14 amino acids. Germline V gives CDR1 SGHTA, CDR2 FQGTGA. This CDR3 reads CASSLTKGSGTQYF. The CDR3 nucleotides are TGTGCCAGCAGCTTAACTAAGGGATCGGGTACGCAGTATTTT.

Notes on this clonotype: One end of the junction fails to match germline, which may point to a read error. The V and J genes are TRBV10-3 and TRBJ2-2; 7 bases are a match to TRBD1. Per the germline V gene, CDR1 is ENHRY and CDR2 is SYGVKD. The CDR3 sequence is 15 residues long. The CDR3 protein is CTISRWDDRAGELFF. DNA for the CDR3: TGTACCATCAGCCGATGGGATGACAGGGCCGGGGAGTTGTTTTTT.

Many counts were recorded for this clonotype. The CDR3 nucleotides are TGTGCCAGCTCACCGGGGGCTGGGGCCAACGTCCTGACTTTC. This codes for CASSPGAGANVLTF. The J gene is TRBJ2-6, the V gene TRBV18; either TRBD1 or TRBD2 may supply D (5 bases each). V was pared by 3 bases and J by 2 bases, with 5 bases between. The V gene's germline CDR1 is KGHSH and CDR2 LQKENI. This CDR3 region has 14 residues. Using reference TRBV18 and TRBJ2-6 for the parts outside the CDR3, the full variable domain is NAGVMQNPRHLVRRRGQEARLRCSPMKGHSHVYWYRQLPEEGLKFMVYLQKENIIDESGMPKERFSAEFPKEGPSILRIQQVVRGDSAAYFCASSPGAGANVLTFGAGSRLTVL.

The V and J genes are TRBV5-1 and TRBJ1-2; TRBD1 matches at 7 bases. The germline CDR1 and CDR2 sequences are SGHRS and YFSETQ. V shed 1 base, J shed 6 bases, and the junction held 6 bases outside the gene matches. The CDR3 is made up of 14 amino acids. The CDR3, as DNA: TGCGCCAGCAGCTTGACAGGGGAACGGGATGGCTACACCTTC. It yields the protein CASSLTGERDGYTF.

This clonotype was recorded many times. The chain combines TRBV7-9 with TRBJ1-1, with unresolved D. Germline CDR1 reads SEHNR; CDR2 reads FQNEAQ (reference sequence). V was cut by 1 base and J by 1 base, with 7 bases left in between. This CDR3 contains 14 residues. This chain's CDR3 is CASSLEGWNTEAFF. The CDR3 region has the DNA TGTGCCAGCAGCTTAGAGGGTTGGAACACTGAAGCTTTCTTT. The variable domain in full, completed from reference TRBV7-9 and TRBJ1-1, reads DTGVSQNPRHKITKRGQNVTFRCDPISEHNRLYWYRQTLGQGPEFLTYFQNEAQLEKSRLLSDRFSAERPKGSFSTLEIQRTEQGDSAMYLCASSLEGWNTEAFFGQGTRLTVV.

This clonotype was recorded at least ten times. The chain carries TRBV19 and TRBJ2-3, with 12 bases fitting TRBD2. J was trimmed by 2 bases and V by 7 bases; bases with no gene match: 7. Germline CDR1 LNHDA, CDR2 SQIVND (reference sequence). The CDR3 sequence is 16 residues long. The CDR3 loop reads CASTLTSGSFTDTQYF. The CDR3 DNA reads TGTGCCAGTACCTTGACTAGCGGGAGTTTCACAGATACGCAGTATTTT.

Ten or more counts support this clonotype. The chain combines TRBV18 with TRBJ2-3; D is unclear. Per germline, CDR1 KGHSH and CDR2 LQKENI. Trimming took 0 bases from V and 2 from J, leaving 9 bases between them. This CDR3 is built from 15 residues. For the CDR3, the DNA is TGTGCCAGCTCACCACCTTCCTTGTTCACAGATACGCAGTATTTT. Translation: CASSPPSLFTDTQYF.

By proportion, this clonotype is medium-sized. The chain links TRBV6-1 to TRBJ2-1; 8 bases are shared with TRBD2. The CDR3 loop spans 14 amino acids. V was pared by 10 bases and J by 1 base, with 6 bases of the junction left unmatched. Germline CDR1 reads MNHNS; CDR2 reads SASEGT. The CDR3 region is CANELADSYNEQFF. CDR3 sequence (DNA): TGTGCCAACGAACTAGCGGATTCCTACAATGAGCAGTTCTTC.